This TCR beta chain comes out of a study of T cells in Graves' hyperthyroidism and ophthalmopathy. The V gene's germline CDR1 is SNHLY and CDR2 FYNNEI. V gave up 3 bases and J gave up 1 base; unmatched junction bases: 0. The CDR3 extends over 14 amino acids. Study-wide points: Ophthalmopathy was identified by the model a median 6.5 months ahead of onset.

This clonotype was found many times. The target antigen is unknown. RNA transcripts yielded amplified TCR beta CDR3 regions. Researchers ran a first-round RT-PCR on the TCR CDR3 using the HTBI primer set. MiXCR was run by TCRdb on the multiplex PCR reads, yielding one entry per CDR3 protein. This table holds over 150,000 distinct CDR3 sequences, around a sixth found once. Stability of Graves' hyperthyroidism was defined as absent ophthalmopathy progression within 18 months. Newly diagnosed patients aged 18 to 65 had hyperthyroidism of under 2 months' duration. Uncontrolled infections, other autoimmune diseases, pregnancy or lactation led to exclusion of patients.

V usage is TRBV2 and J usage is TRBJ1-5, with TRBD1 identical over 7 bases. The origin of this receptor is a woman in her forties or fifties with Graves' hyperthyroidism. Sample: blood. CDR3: CASSDRGSNQPQHF. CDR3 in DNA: TGTGCCAGCAGTGACAGGGGGAGCAATCAGCCCCAGCATTTT.